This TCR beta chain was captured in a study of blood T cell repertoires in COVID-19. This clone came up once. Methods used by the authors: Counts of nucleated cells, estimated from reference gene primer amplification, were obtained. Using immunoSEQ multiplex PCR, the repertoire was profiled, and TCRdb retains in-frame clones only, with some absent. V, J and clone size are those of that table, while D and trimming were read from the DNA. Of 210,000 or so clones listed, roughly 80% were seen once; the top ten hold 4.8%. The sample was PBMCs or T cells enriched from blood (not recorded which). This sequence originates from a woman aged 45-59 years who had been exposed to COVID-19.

CDR3 sequence: CASRAETGFYNEQFF. For the CDR3, the DNA is TGTGCCAGCAGAGCCGAGACAGGCTTCTACAATGAGCAGTTCTTC. The chain is built from TRBV2 and TRBJ2-1, with a tentative D call TRBD1 (6 bases). Germline V lookup: CDR1 SNHLY, CDR2 FYNNEI. The CDR3 is 15 amino acids. The V end lost 6 bases, the J end lost 3 bases, and 15 bases lay between the germline ends.